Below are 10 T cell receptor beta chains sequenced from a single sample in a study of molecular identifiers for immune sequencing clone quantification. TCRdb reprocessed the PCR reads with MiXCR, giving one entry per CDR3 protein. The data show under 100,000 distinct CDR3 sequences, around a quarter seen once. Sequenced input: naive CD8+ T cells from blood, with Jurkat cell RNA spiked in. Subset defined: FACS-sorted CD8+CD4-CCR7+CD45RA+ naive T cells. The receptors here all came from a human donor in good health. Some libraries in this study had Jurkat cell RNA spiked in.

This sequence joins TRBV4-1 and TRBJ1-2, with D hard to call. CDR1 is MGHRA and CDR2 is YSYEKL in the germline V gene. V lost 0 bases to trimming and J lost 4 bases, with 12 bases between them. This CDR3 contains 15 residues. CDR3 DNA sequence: TGCGCCAGCAGCCAAGACACAGCTACCACCTATGGCTACACCTTC. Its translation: CASSQDTATTYGYTF.

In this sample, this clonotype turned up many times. The chain's CDR3 is CASSIDGEQFF. CDR3 DNA sequence: TGTGCCAGTAGTATCGACGGTGAGCAGTTCTTC. The rearrangement links TRBV19 to TRBJ2-1; no reliable D call. The germline V gene encodes CDR1 LNHDA and CDR2 SQIVND (reference sequence). V shed 3 bases and J shed 9 bases, with 6 bases lying between them. This CDR3 spans 11 amino acids.

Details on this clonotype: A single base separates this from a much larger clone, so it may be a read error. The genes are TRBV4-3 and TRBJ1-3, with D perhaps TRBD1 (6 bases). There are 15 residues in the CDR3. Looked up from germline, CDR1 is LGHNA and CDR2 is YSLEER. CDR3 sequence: CASSQVRGSGNSIYF. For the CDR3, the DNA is TGCGCCAGCAGCCAAGTCAGGGGCTCTGGAAACTCCATATATTTT.

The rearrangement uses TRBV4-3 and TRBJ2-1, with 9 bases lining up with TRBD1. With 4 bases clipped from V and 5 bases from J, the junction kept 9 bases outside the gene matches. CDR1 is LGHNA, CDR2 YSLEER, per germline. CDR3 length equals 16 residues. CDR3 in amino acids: CASSLNSGTGNNEQFF. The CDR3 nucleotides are TGCGCCAGCAGCCTCAACTCCGGGACAGGGAACAATGAGCAGTTCTTC.

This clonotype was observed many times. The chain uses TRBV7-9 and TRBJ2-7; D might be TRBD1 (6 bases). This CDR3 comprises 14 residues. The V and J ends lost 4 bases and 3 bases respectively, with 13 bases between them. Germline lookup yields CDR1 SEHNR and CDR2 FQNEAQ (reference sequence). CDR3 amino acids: CASSSGHPNYEQYF. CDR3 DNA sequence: TGTGCCAGCAGCTCGGGACACCCGAACTACGAGCAGTACTTC.

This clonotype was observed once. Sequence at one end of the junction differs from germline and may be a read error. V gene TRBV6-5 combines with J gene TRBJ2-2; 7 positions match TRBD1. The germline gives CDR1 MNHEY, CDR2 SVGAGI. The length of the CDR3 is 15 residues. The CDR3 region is CVSSPWDSNTGELFF. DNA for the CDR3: TGTGTCAGCAGTCCCTGGGACAGCAACACCGGGGAGCTGTTTTTT.

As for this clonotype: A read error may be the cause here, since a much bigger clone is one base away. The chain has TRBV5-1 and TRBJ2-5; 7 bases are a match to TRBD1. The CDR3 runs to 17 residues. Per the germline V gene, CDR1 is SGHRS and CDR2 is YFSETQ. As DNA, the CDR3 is TGCGCCAGCAGCTTATCTCCGGGACAGAATTTCCAAGAGCCCCAGTACTTC. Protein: CASSLSPGQNFQEPQYF.

The CDR3 spells CASSLETSGKLYNEQFF. CDR3 coding DNA: TGCGCCAGCAGCTTGGAAACTAGCGGGAAACTTTACAATGAGCAGTTCTTC. This sequence joins TRBV5-1 and TRBJ2-1; 10 bases agree with TRBD2. The CDR3 totals 17 residues. With V trimmed by 0 bases and J by 4 bases, 7 bases remained unmatched. Germline V gives CDR1 SGHRS, CDR2 YFSETQ.

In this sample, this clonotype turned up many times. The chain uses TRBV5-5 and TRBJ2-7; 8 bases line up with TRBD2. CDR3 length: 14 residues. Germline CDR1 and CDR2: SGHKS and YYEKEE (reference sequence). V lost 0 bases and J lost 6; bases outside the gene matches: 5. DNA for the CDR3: TGTGCCAGCAGCTTGGCCGCGGGGGGAGGCGAGCAGTACTTC. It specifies CASSLAAGGGEQYF.

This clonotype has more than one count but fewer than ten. The CDR3 reads CASSGGTSRTDTQYF. The CDR3 nucleotides read TGTGCCAGCAGCGGAGGGACTAGTCGCACAGATACGCAGTATTTT. V gene TRBV9 combines with J gene TRBJ2-3; 8 bases fit TRBD2. The length of the CDR3 is 15 residues. Unmatched junction bases numbered 4, after V lost 3 bases and J lost 1 base. CDR1 is SGDLS and CDR2 is YYNGEE in the germline V gene.